This T cell receptor beta chain comes out of a study of shared clonotypes between healthy human individuals. Findings of the study overall: Generation probabilities were higher for clonotypes shared across all four sorted-subset donors than for unshared ones.

CD45RO+ cells plus CCR7-negative CD45RA+ TemRA cells formed CD8 memory. Evenly divided among several immunoSEQ plates was the genomic DNA of each subset. Assay used: immunoSEQ multiplex PCR; TCRdb lists only in-frame clones, some missing. The sample carries more than 550,000 clones, about 92% recorded once. On this clone itself: What it recognizes is unknown.

The CDR3 runs to 16 residues. Germline values: CDR1 SGHRS, CDR2 YFSETQ. V was pared by 0 bases and J by 0 bases, with 6 bases of the junction left unmatched. The J gene is TRBJ2-7, the V gene TRBV5-1; TRBD2 matches 7 bases. The origin of this receptor is a man between 18 and 35 years old in good health. Some clones in this sample may be carry-over from other donors' samples. The sample taken for sequencing was memory CD8+ T cells from PBMCs. Subset reported: CD45RO+ cells pooled with CCR7-negative TemRA cells. CDR3 nucleotide sequence: TGCGCCAGCAGCTTGGATTGGCGGGAGTTCTCCTACGAGCAGTACTTC. Translated: CASSLDWREFSYEQYF.